This T cell receptor (beta chain) was recovered during a study of CD4+ T cells in melanoma. CDR1 is MNHNY, CDR2 SVGAGI, per germline (reference sequence). After removal of 0 bases from V and 5 bases from J, the junction contained 2 bases not matched to a gene. This CDR3 region has 14 residues. Sequencing was performed with immunoSEQ multiplex PCR; in TCRdb, only in-frame clones are kept and a portion is missing. The profile covers 45,000 or so clones, with nearly 90% appearing a single time and approximately 12% taken by the ten largest. Regarding this clone: Its cognate antigen is unknown.

Broader study findings: Reportedly, melanoma neoantigen-specific CD4+ T cells showed varied differentiation states. CD8+ T cell, macrophage and B cell function reportedly correlated with neoantigen-specific CD4+ T cells.

This chain uses TRBV6-6 with TRBJ2-5; TRBD1 aligns across 8 bases. The sequenced sample was peripheral blood. This TCR came from a human donor with melanoma. The CDR3 region is CASSYSDRVETQYF. Written as DNA, the CDR3 is TGTGCCAGCAGTTACTCGGACAGGGTTGAGACCCAGTACTTC.